These 19 T cell receptor beta chains were all obtained from the same sample, sequenced in a study of T cell responses to AZD1222 COVID-19 vaccine. Profiled with immunoSEQ multiplex PCR; TCRdb holds only in-frame clones, not every one. The profile shows about 110,000 clones, just under 95% of them singletons. This material consisted of peripheral blood, taken 28 days after the second AZD1222 dose. Every receptor here comes from an adult who received the AZD1222 COVID-19 vaccine.

V and J are TRBV19 and TRBJ1-5; possibly TRBD1 for D (6 bases). CDR3 length equals 15 residues. Trimming took off 7 bases at V and 5 bases at J, with 18 bases between the two ends. Germline V gives CDR1 LNHDA, CDR2 SQIVND (reference sequence). The chain's CDR3 is CASIPSRGADQPQHF. The CDR3 DNA reads TGTGCCAGTATCCCCTCCCGGGGGGCCGATCAGCCCCAGCATTTT.

This chain links TRBV5-1 with TRBJ1-6; no definite D call. Germline loops: CDR1 SGHRS, CDR2 YFSETQ. The CDR3 spans 14 residues. Trimming left V 4 bases short and J 10 bases short, with 15 bases between. DNA of the CDR3: TGCGCCAGCAGCCCCTGGCGGGGAGAATCACCCCTCCACTTT. This codes for CASSPWRGESPLHF.

CDR3 region: CASSHHPTLISNEQFF. The CDR3 DNA sequence: TGTGCCAGCAGCCACCATCCCACCCTTATTTCCAATGAGCAGTTCTTC. The chain links TRBV14 to TRBJ2-1; D unresolved. Deletions cut 3 bases from V and 6 bases from J, with 18 bases between. CDR1 is SGHDN and CDR2 is FVKESK in the germline V gene. The CDR3 has 16 amino acids.

The genes are TRBV9 and TRBJ2-2, with unresolved D. The CDR3 covers 13 residues. Trimming pared 3 bases from V and 7 bases from J, leaving 10 bases between. CDR1 is SGDLS and CDR2 is YYNGEE in the germline V gene. CDR3 in DNA: TGTGCCAGCAGCGCAGAACAGATCGGGGAGCTGTTTTTT. Protein sequence: CASSAEQIGELFF.

The rearrangement links TRBV5-6 to TRBJ2-5; D remains ambiguous. The CDR3 extends over 11 amino acids. The V and J ends lost 5 bases and 4 bases respectively, with 6 bases between them. Looked up from germline, CDR1 is SGHDT and CDR2 is YYEEEE. The CDR3 sequence is CASSLRETQYF. The CDR3 DNA is TGTGCCAGCAGTTTGAGAGAGACCCAGTACTTC.

The chain carries TRBV7-6 and TRBJ2-2; the D gene is possibly TRBD1 (6 bases). Germline-derived CDR1 and CDR2 are SGHVS and FNYEAQ. The ends were cut back, 1 base at V and 4 bases at J, with 10 bases in the middle. This CDR3 has 15 amino acids. The CDR3 spells CASSLVQGRTGELFF. In DNA form, the CDR3 reads TGTGCCAGCAGCTTAGTCCAGGGGCGCACCGGGGAGCTGTTTTTT.

V usage is TRBV24-1 and J usage is TRBJ2-2; D might be TRBD1 or TRBD2, each matching 5 bases. The ends were cut back, 8 bases at V and 0 bases at J, with 12 bases in the middle. Germline loops: CDR1 KGHDR, CDR2 SFDVKD. The length of the CDR3 is 15 residues. In DNA, the CDR3 is TGTGCCACCAAGGGGAGCGGAGCGAACACCGGGGAGCTGTTTTTT. Translation: CATKGSGANTGELFF.

This sequence joins TRBV6-2 or TRBV6-3 and TRBJ2-1; 10 bases match TRBD1. After removal of 6 bases from V and 3 bases from J, the junction contained 11 bases not matched to a gene. Germline-derived CDR1 and CDR2 are MNHEY and SVGEGT. The CDR3 extends over 17 amino acids. The CDR3 is CASSPPRTGGVYNEQFF. DNA for the CDR3: TGTGCCAGCAGCCCGCCCCGGACAGGGGGGGTCTACAATGAGCAGTTCTTC.

CDR3 amino acids: CASSRGGEANYGYTF. The CDR3 DNA is TGTGCCAGCAGTCGGGGGGGGGAAGCTAACTATGGCTACACCTTC. V and J are TRBV6-5 and TRBJ1-2, with a possible D match to TRBD1 (5 bases). Germline V gene lookup returns CDR1 MNHEY and CDR2 SVGAGI. V shed 5 bases and J shed 0 bases, with 13 bases lying between them. The CDR3 sequence is 15 residues long.

The rearrangement uses TRBV4-1 and TRBJ1-1; D unclear. Trimming left V 1 base short and J 11 bases short, with 11 bases between. There are 12 residues in the CDR3. Germline CDR1 is MGHRA and CDR2 is YSYEKL. This chain's CDR3 is CASSQAGYRAFF. The CDR3 DNA reads as TGCGCCAGCAGCCAAGCGGGGTATCGGGCTTTCTTT.

This clone has just a few counts. The genes are TRBV19 and TRBJ1-1; 9 nucleotides match TRBD1. The junction had 11 bases not matched to a gene; V was cut back by 7 bases and J by 11 bases. This CDR3 has 13 residues. Looked up from germline, CDR1 is LNHDA and CDR2 is SQIVND (reference sequence). CDR3 in amino acids: CASTTGQGKRAFF. In nucleotides, the CDR3 is TGTGCCAGTACCACGGGACAGGGAAAGCGGGCTTTCTTT.

The chain carries TRBV7-6 and TRBJ2-5; D possibly corresponds to TRBD1 (5 bases). The CDR3 sequence is 12 residues long. V lost 10 bases to trimming and J lost 3 bases, with 12 bases between them. Germline V CDR1 and CDR2: SGHVS, FNYEAQ. The CDR3 reads CATGQGKETQYF. CDR3 nucleotide sequence: TGTGCCACCGGTCAGGGTAAAGAGACCCAGTACTTC. Based on the CDR3 plus reference TRBV7-6 and TRBJ2-5, the full variable domain is GAGVSQSPRYKVTKRGQDVALRCDPISGHVSLYWYRQALGQGPEFLTYFNYEAQQDKSGLPNDRFSAERPEGSISTLTIQRTEQRDSAMYRCATGQGKETQYFGPGTRLLVL.

The chain is built from TRBV3-1 (or the pseudogene TRBV3-2) and TRBJ1-3; D call uncertain. V lost 0 bases and J lost 3, with 12 bases in between. The CDR3 spans 16 residues. Per the germline V gene, CDR1 is LGHDT and CDR2 is YNNKEL (reference sequence). The CDR3 coding sequence is TGTGCCAGCAGCCAAGATCTGGGATCTGGTGGAAACACCATATATTTT. Translating gives CASSQDLGSGGNTIYF.

This rearrangement joins TRBV4-1 to TRBJ1-2, with TRBD1 as a possible D gene (5 bases). Trimming removed 3 bases at V and 6 bases at J, with 11 bases between. CDR3 length: 13 residues. The germline V gene has CDR1 MGHRA and CDR2 YSYEKL. The CDR3 is CASSQGPRDGYTF. Here the CDR3 DNA reads TGCGCCAGCAGCCAGGGGCCTCGGGATGGCTACACCTTC.

This clone has a single count. This chain joins TRBV30 and TRBJ2-7, with D unclear. This CDR3 has 13 residues. With 3 bases removed from V and 2 bases from J, the gap between germline ends came to 11 bases. Germline V gives CDR1 GTSNPN, CDR2 SVGIG (reference sequence). CDR3 nucleotides: TGTGCCTGGAGCCCCCCTTCTCCCTACGAGCAGTACTTC. Protein sequence: CAWSPPSPYEQYF. Full variable domain (outside the CDR3, taken from reference TRBV30 and TRBJ2-7): SQTIHQWPATLVQPVGSPLSLECTVEGTSNPNLYWYRQAAGRGLQLLFYSVGIGQISSEVPQNLSASRPQDRQFILSSKKLLLSDSGFYLCAWSPPSPYEQYFGPGTRLTVT.

V gene TRBV4-1 combines with J gene TRBJ1-6; 7 nucleotides align to TRBD1. V dropped 0 bases and J dropped 3; count of bases not matched to a gene: 5. This CDR3 is 17 amino acids long. Germline CDR1 is MGHRA and CDR2 is YSYEKL. The CDR3, as DNA: TGCGCCAGCAGCCAAGAGCCCCGGACAGGCTATAATTCACCCCTCCACTTT. It codes for CASSQEPRTGYNSPLHF.

This chain joins TRBV7-9 and TRBJ2-7, with 11 nucleotides matching TRBD1. Germline V gene data show CDR1 as SEHNR and CDR2 as FQNEAQ (reference sequence). J was trimmed by 2 bases and V by 4 bases; bases with no gene match: 7. This CDR3 has 16 residues. CDR3: CASSSTPGQGAYEQYF. The CDR3 DNA reads TGTGCCAGCAGCTCGACTCCGGGACAGGGGGCCTACGAGCAGTACTTC.

The chain links TRBV19 to TRBJ1-4; D may be TRBD1 (5 bases). The V end was cut by 10 bases, the J end by 8 bases, with 20 bases between. Germline V CDR1 and CDR2: LNHDA, SQIVND (reference sequence). This CDR3 spans 14 amino acids. CDR3 nucleotides: TGTGCCACCAGAGAGTCAGGGATAGGGGAAAAACTGTTTTTT. Translation gives CATRESGIGEKLFF.

V and J are TRBV10-3 and TRBJ1-1; no reliable D call. The germline V gene has CDR1 ENHRY and CDR2 SYGVKD. CDR3 length: 15 amino acids. The V gene lost 5 bases and the J gene lost 4 bases, with 17 bases spanning the gap. This chain's CDR3 is CAISSPLAGGTEAFF. The CDR3 DNA reads as TGTGCCATCAGTTCCCCCCTCGCGGGCGGCACTGAAGCTTTCTTT.